The entry that follows covers one T cell receptor (beta chain) sequence. Its antigen remains unidentified. The data were obtained in a study of long-term antiretroviral therapy in people with HIV. General study findings and limits: Regardless of time point, clones expanded before ART dominated the repertoire. ART adherence, viral resistance and therapy changes went undocumented.

Run at survey level, the immunoSEQ assay was version v3.0. Libraries were prepared by immunoSEQ multiplex PCR; TCRdb keeps only in-frame clonotypes and omits some of them. The data contain 20,000 to 25,000 clones, 80% to 85% of them singletons. Each contributor possessed a minimum of one pre-ART and a minimum of two post-ART PBMC samples. The CDR3 length is 14 residues. Trimming took 1 base from V and 10 from J, leaving 11 bases between them. Germline V gene lookup returns CDR1 KGHSH and CDR2 LQKENI. This TCR derives from a man in his forties with HIV. The sequences come from unsorted PBMCs, collected 0.1 years before starting antiretroviral therapy. The rearrangement links TRBV18 to TRBJ1-6; D call uncertain. In nucleotides, the CDR3 is TGTGCCAGCTCACCACGGCAGGAATACTCACCCCTCCACTTT. This gives the protein CASSPRQEYSPLHF.